This TCR beta chain came from a study of tumor-infiltrating lymphocytes in primary liver carcinoma. Study information: The tumors, T1-T3 N0M0 lesions, were roughly 4 to 10 cm across.

Relative to its sample, this clonotype is medium-sized. Its antigen is undetermined. J was trimmed by 7 bases and V by 0 bases; bases with no gene match: 5. The CDR3 consists of 16 residues. Germline V lookup: CDR1 SGHNT, CDR2 YENEEA. Study outcomes and limitations: Tumor-adjacent and tumor-blood pairs overlapped less than tumor region pairs did.

TCR beta cDNA was made from 450 to 500 ng total RNA with a constant-region primer. Construction of TCR beta libraries relied on three successive nested multiplex PCR rounds employing slightly modified ARM-PCR. The two initial PCR rounds, about 9 cycles each, used TRBV1-TRBV30 forward and C-beta reverse primers. TCRdb processed the multiplex PCR reads anew with MiXCR; each CDR3 protein has one entry. The sample comprises more than 100,000 distinct CDR3 sequences, under 70% of which are singletons, and over 7.5% rests with the top ten. For each extraction, RNA and DNA were obtained together from about 21-30 mg of unsorted bulk tissue. Enrolled patients were chronically infected with HBV and treatment-naive.

The sequencing input was tumor-adjacent normal liver tissue. The rearrangement uses TRBV11-3 and TRBJ2-1; 11 bases fit TRBD1. This clonotype originated in a woman aged 55-70 years with primary liver carcinoma and hepatitis B virus infection. DNA of the CDR3: TGTGCCAGCAGCTTAGACGGACAGGGGGCGGTTAATGAGCAGTTCTTC. It translates to CASSLDGQGAVNEQFF.